These T cell receptor beta chains were read from a single sample in a study of T-cell memory formation after mild COVID-19. MiXCR, applied by TCRdb to the 5' RACE reads, yields one record per CDR3 protein. The data show 350,000 to 550,000 distinct CDR3 sequences, over 15% seen once. Source material: PBMCs or a T cell subset sorted from them (not recorded which). Receptors were obtained from a man aged 18 to 29 who had mild COVID-19 (a few samples of this study predate the infection). Cell type and time point are not known. Each CDR3 is given with its conserved first and last residue. D genes are given only for firm matches. Clone size, where shown, is once, few, many, or a class for clones that have expanded.

clone_size d_call j_call v_call cdr3_nt cdr3_aa
few TRBD1 TRBJ2-7 TRBV4-1 TGCGCCAGCAGCCAACTAGGCCACGGGACAGACTACGAGCAGTACTTC CASSQLGHGTDYEQYF
. . TRBJ2-6 TRBV20-1 TGCAGTGCCCAGCCCTCTGGGGCCAACGTCCTGACTTTC CSAQPSGANVLTF
. TRBD1 TRBJ1-1 TRBV2 TGTGCCAGCAGTGAAGTCCCGGGACAGGGGGTCCACACTGAAGCTTTCTTT CASSEVPGQGVHTEAFF
few TRBD1 TRBJ1-6 TRBV5-5 TGTGCCAGCAGCCCAAAGAGGACAGGGGAGCCTCCACCCCTCCACTTT CASSPKRTGEPPPLHF
few . TRBJ1-5 TRBV12-3/TRBV12-4 TGTGCCAGCAGGAGGGGACGAGGAGATCAGCCCCAGCATTTT CASRRGRGDQPQHF
. . TRBJ1-4 TRBV4-1 TGCGCCAGCAGCCCGACCCAGGGGATTAATGAAAAACTGTTTTTT CASSPTQGINEKLFF
. TRBD2 TRBJ2-3 TRBV4-3 TGCGCCAGCAGCCGCGGACTAGCGGCGTGGTCAGATACGCAGTATTTT CASSRGLAAWSDTQYF
. . TRBJ1-6 TRBV6-5 TGTGCCAGCAGTTCGGCCGGGACGTTTGATTCACCCCTCCACTTT CASSSAGTFDSPLHF
. . TRBJ2-5 TRBV6-5 TGTGCCAGCAGTTACGCACAGGCGACCCAAGAGACCCAGTACTTC CASSYAQATQETQYF
. TRBD1 TRBJ2-5 TRBV5-1 TGCGCCAGCAGCTTAGGACAGGGGGCGGTGGAGACCCAGTACTTC CASSLGQGAVETQYF
many TRBD2 TRBJ2-3 TRBV29-1 TGCAGCGTTGGAATGGACTGGGGCCACGGGGGGACGCAGTATTTT CSVGMDWGHGGTQYF
. . TRBJ2-5 TRBV7-9 TGTGCCAGCAGCACGCCGACACCGCCCCAAGAGACCCAGTACTTC CASSTPTPPQETQYF
few TRBD1 TRBJ1-5 TRBV7-8 TGTGCCAGCAGCTTAGCCGGGACAGGGAGGTATCAGCCCCAGCATTTT CASSLAGTGRYQPQHF
few . TRBJ2-1 TRBV11-2 TGTGCCAGCAGCTTAGTGCGGCTTGGGCAGTTCTTC CASSLVRLGQFF
. . TRBJ1-2 TRBV4-3 TGCGCCAGCAGCCAAGCATGGGGCGGGTATGGCTACACCTTC CASSQAWGGYGYTF
few . TRBJ1-2 TRBV6-5 TGTGCCAGCAGTTACGTGGCAGGGGCTGCTGGCTACACCTTC CASSYVAGAAGYTF
few . TRBJ2-2 TRBV12-3/TRBV12-4 TGTGCCAGCAGTTACAGGGCGAACACCGGGGAGCTGTTTTTT CASSYRANTGELFF
once . TRBJ1-2 TRBV7-9 TGTGCCAGCAGCACCCCCCGGGAGGGGGGGCCTAACTATGGCTACACCTTC CASSTPREGGPNYGYTF
. TRBD1 TRBJ2-4 TRBV7-9 TGTGCCAGCAGCGGGACAGTAGCCAAAAACATTCAGTACTTC CASSGTVAKNIQYF
once . TRBJ1-2 TRBV18 TGTGCCAGCTCACCCAAGGAGAATGGCTACACCTTC CASSPKENGYTF
. . TRBJ1-1 TRBV4-3 TGCGCCAGCAGCCAAGCGGACACTGAAGCTTTCTTT CASSQADTEAFF
. TRBD2 TRBJ2-1 TRBV24-1 TGTGCCACCAGTGATTCTAGCGGCCCTGGCTACAATGAGCAGTTCTTC CATSDSSGPGYNEQFF
. TRBD1 TRBJ1-1 TRBV24-1 TGTGCCACCAGTGATTCGGGACAGGGGGCGGACGTTGCTTTCTTT CATSDSGQGADVAFF
. . TRBJ2-7 TRBV12-3/TRBV12-4 TGTGCCAGCAGCCAACCACGAAGGGACGGGCCCGAGCAGTACTTC CASSQPRRDGPEQYF
. . TRBJ1-4 TRBV9 TGTGCCAGCAGCGCAGCAGGCCTCACTCGGGATGAAAAACTGTTTTTT CASSAAGLTRDEKLFF
few . TRBJ2-3 TRBV4-3 TGCGCCAGCAGCCCCCGGGGAACAGCCCGCACAGATACGCAGTATTTT CASSPRGTARTDTQYF
few . TRBJ2-3 TRBV29-1 TGCAGCGTGCCGCAGGATCACGATCCCCCTAGCACAGATACGCAGTATTTT CSVPQDHDPPSTDTQYF
. . TRBJ2-3 TRBV9 TGTGCCAGCAGCCCCATTCGGGGGGGGACAGCGACAGATACGCAGTATTTT CASSPIRGGTATDTQYF
few TRBD1 TRBJ2-3 TRBV7-6 TGTGCCAGCAGCCCCAGACAGGGGTGGGGCACAGATACGCAGTATTTT CASSPRQGWGTDTQYF
few TRBD2 TRBJ2-7 TRBV20-1 TGCAGTGCACCCCGGGGCGGGGGGCCTCGGGACGAGCAGTACTTC CSAPRGGGPRDEQYF
. . TRBJ1-1 TRBV5-1 TGCGCCAGCAGCTTGGGGGACGTGAACACTGAAGCTTTCTTT CASSLGDVNTEAFF
few . TRBJ2-3 TRBV5-1 TGCGCCAGCAGTTTCCCGGGAGATACGCAGTATTTT CASSFPGDTQYF
. . TRBJ2-6 TRBV18 TGTGCCAGCTCACCTTCTGTCGGGGTAACAATCGGCTCTGGGGCCAACGTCCTGACTTTC CASSPSVGVTIGSGANVLTF
few . TRBJ2-7 TRBV7-6 TGTGCCAGCAGCGATCCTGACCGGGACCCCCCAGGGGAGCAGTACTTC CASSDPDRDPPGEQYF
. . TRBJ1-4 TRBV28 TGTGCCAGCAGTTTAACCAGGGCGCTTAATGAAAAACTGTTTTTT CASSLTRALNEKLFF
many TRBD2 TRBJ2-3 TRBV5-1 TGCGCCAGCAGCTTGGGACTAGCGGATTCCACAGATACGCAGTATTTT CASSLGLADSTDTQYF
. . TRBJ2-4 TRBV9 TGTGCCAGCAGCCGGCCCTCGGCGGGAAACATTCAGTACTTC CASSRPSAGNIQYF
. . TRBJ1-1 TRBV12-3/TRBV12-4 TGTGCCAGCAGCCTTCGACCATACCGAGGGAGGGGGGACACTGAAGCTTTCTTT CASSLRPYRGRGDTEAFF
. . TRBJ2-7 TRBV7-9 TGTGCCAGCAGCTTAAACCCGCAGGGGCCCGGCGAGCAGTACTTC CASSLNPQGPGEQYF
few . TRBJ2-5 TRBV9 TGTGCCAGCAGCGTAGGAGCTCCCCAAGAGACCCAGTACTTC CASSVGAPQETQYF
few TRBD1 TRBJ2-5 TRBV20-1 TGCAGTGCCACTAGGCCCGGGACAGCCCAAGAGACCCAGTACTTC CSATRPGTAQETQYF
once . TRBJ2-3 TRBV4-1 TGCGCCAGCGGACCTGGGAGAGATGACACAGATACGCAGTATTTT CASGPGRDDTDTQYF
. TRBD1 TRBJ2-5 TRBV20-1 TGCAGTGCTCCGGCTCGGACAGGGGTAGGGGAGACCCAGTACTTC CSAPARTGVGETQYF
. TRBD2 TRBJ2-5 TRBV29-1 TGCAGCGTTGGGGTAGCGGGGGCCCAAGAGACCCAGTACTTC CSVGVAGAQETQYF
. . TRBJ1-1 TRBV20-1 TGCAGTGCAAAGGAGGGTGGTAACACTGAAGCTTTCTTT CSAKEGGNTEAFF
few . TRBJ1-1 TRBV5-1 TGCGCCAGCAGCTCAGTGAAGGGTACTGAAGCTTTCTTT CASSSVKGTEAFF
few . TRBJ2-5 TRBV3-1 TGTGCCAGCAGCCAGAGCGAGGCCCAAGAGACCCAGTACTTC CASSQSEAQETQYF
many . TRBJ2-3 TRBV10-2 TGCGCCAGCAGTGAGTTGGGGGGGGCCGGTACAGATACGCAGTATTTT CASSELGGAGTDTQYF
few . TRBJ2-2 TRBV11-3 TGTGCCAGCTCGGGACACCCTAACACCGGGGAGCTGTTTTTT CASSGHPNTGELFF
few . TRBJ2-3 TRBV12-3/TRBV12-4 TGTGCCAGCAGCTCCCGTATTAGGGGGGGGCCCGGGGATACGCAGTATTTT CASSSRIRGGPGDTQYF
many . TRBJ1-3 TRBV7-2 TGTGCCAGCAGCTTTAAGGGGGGAAACACCATATATTTT CASSFKGGNTIYF
few . TRBJ2-2 TRBV7-2 TGTGCCAGCAGCTTGGGGGCGGGGGTCCCCGGGGAGCTGTTTTTT CASSLGAGVPGELFF
. . TRBJ2-1 TRBV4-2 TGTGCCAGCAGCCAAGAGGGGACGGCCTTGGGGGGTGAGCAGTTCTTC CASSQEGTALGGEQFF
few . TRBJ2-5 TRBV2 TGTGCCAGCAGTCAAATCAACAGGGCACAGTACTTC CASSQINRAQYF
. . TRBJ1-4 TRBV18 TGTGCCAGCTCACCACTGGACGGTGCAACTAATGAAAAACTGTTTTTT CASSPLDGATNEKLFF
. . TRBJ2-2 TRBV5-1 TGCGCCAGCAGTTGGACGGCCTCCGTGGACACCGGGGAGCTGTTTTTT CASSWTASVDTGELFF
few . TRBJ2-1 TRBV6-2/TRBV6-3 TGTGCCAGCAAGAGGGAACCTACTAGGGAGCAGTTCTTC CASKREPTREQFF
. TRBD1 TRBJ1-4 TRBV13 TGTGCCAGCAGCTCCTCGGACAGGGATAATGAAAAACTGTTTTTT CASSSSDRDNEKLFF
. . TRBJ2-2 TRBV7-9 TGTGCCAGCAGCCTGGGGAGGTACGGTGGCACCGGGGAGCTGTTTTTT CASSLGRYGGTGELFF
. . TRBJ2-6 TRBV7-9 TGTGCCAGCAGCTTAGCTCCGGGGAGAGAAGACTCTGGGGCCAACGTCCTGACTTTC CASSLAPGREDSGANVLTF